This TCR beta chain was identified in a study of T cells in tumors and immune-related adverse events (dated by TCRdb to the early 2020s). This sample's treatment or condition label indicates: nivolumab (PD-1 blockade) given before sampling. The DNeasy Blood and Tissue Kit was used to extract DNA from formalin-fixed paraffin-embedded specimens. Using the immunoSEQ assay, the TCR beta locus was amplified and sequenced, producing bulk TCR Vbeta CDR3 data. The authors processed their data as follows. CDR3s were excluded if they were non-productive, were shorter than 7 amino acids, or did not start with C or end with F/W. Only specimens with at least 1000 reads were analysed, and clonotypes were defined at the amino acid level. Clonality was calculated as 1 minus Pielou's evenness. Library sizes were equalized by abundance-weighted random subsampling with replacement, which was repeated 100 times so that 95% confidence intervals could be reported. The Morisita overlap index was used to quantify repertoire overlap, and the top 40 clones in each specimen were examined for overlap with the irAE. Here the immuneACCESS table is served through TCRdb, limited to in-frame sequences with V and J called. Missing clones are a known gap in these copies; in checked studies unresolved V genes cover under half, and the rest lacks a known reason. V and J calls and clone size come straight from that table; D and trimming were deduced from the DNA. The sample table shows roughly 20,000 clones, and around nine tenths are seen once. Jointly, the top ten make up around 1.5% of the sample.

Notes on this clone: Its antigen remains undetermined. Base quality data are lacking; no much larger clone is found one base away.

The CDR1 and CDR2 encoded by the germline V gene are SNHLY and FYNNEI. Spanning cysteine to phenylalanine, the CDR3 consists of 14 amino acids. Only the CDR3 portion is preserved as DNA: 42 bases, with reading frame beginning at the first base. The receptor was isolated from a female donor with metastatic renal cell carcinoma. The material sequenced was lymph node tissue, taken from a patient treated with anti-PD-1 therapy. The chain is made from TRBV2 and TRBJ2-7, and TRBD2 may be the D gene, going by 5 matching bases. The CDR3 loop reads CAKGTLTNSYEQYF. The DNA sequence follows: TGTGCTAAGGGAACATTGACTAACTCCTACGAGCAGTACTTC.